The T cell receptor (beta chain) described here comes from a study of cytomegalovirus exposure and HLA in healthy donors. Study-wide context: Prior work identified around 100 million unique TCR beta sequences in some 180 million T cells.

Both 60 Vbeta primers and 13 Jbeta primers went into the PCR. Profiling relied on immunoSEQ multiplex PCR, and the TCRdb table lists in-frame clones only, not all of them. This sample's table reports 90,000 to 150,000 clones. Study-wide results and caveats: Reportedly, a later analysis found an Asian-associated ancestry cluster had fewer N-insertions than the roughly 700-donor mean. The authors confirmed in vitro that three CMV-associated chains were specific for CMV antigens. Later analysis identified around 15,000 TCR beta sequences associated with HLA alleles, using a false discovery rate threshold of 0.05.

Of note for this clone: The antigen is unknown.

The ends lost 7 bases at V and 4 bases at J; junction bases unmatched: 13. The CDR3 length is 16 residues. The germline V gene has CDR1 MNHEY and CDR2 SMNVEV (reference sequence). This sequence joins TRBV27 and TRBJ2-3, with 8 bases matching TRBD2. Source material: PBMCs. The sequence was collected from a man between 18 and 35 years old in good health and CMV-seronegative. For the CDR3, the DNA is TGTGCCAGCACGTGGGGAGTAGCGGGACCTGCAGATACGCAGTATTTT. Translated: CASTWGVAGPADTQYF.